These 29 T cell receptor beta chains were all obtained from the same sample, sequenced in a study of T cell repertoires in cytomegalovirus infection. These receptors are not linked to any known antigen. One entry per CDR3 protein, called by TCRdb with MiXCR from the reads. The table shows approximately 600,000 distinct CDR3 sequences, with roughly 42% occurring only once. Specimen: cultured PBMCs, collected from culture after CMV antigen stimulation. These receptors were obtained from a human donor in good health (CMV status not recorded). Some clones in this sample may be carry-over from other donors' samples.

The chain links TRBV7-2 to TRBJ2-7; perhaps TRBD2 as D (6 bases). The CDR3 contains 16 residues. Trimming left V 2 bases short and J 2 bases short, with 16 bases between. Germline values: CDR1 SGHTA, CDR2 FQGNSA. The CDR3 DNA reads TGTGCCAGCAGCTTACGGAGAGAGCGGGCAACCTACGAGCAGTACTTC. It encodes CASSLRRERATYEQYF.

J is TRBJ2-5 and V is TRBV2; TRBD1 or TRBD2 may be the D gene (5 bases each). V lost 8 bases, J lost 6 bases, and 7 bases lay in between. CDR1 is SNHLY and CDR2 is FYNNEI in the germline V gene. This CDR3 contains 10 residues. The CDR3 DNA follows: TGTGCCAGCGAGGGGCAGACCCAGTACTTC. Protein: CASEGQTQYF.

This rearrangement joins TRBV12-3 or TRBV12-4 to TRBJ2-3; D is unresolved. Trimming shortened V by 3 bases and J by 2 bases, and 6 bases separated the two germline ends. CDR3 length: 13 amino acids. The CDR3 loop reads CASSLHDTDTQYF. In nucleotides, the CDR3 is TGTGCCAGCAGTTTGCATGACACAGATACGCAGTATTTT.

In its sample, this clonotype was seen a few times. The chain employs TRBV7-2 and TRBJ2-3, with TRBD2 as a possible D gene (6 bases). Germline lookup yields CDR1 SGHTA and CDR2 FQGNSA. V was trimmed by 8 bases and J by 6 bases, leaving 21 bases between them. The CDR3 covers 15 residues. The CDR3 region has the DNA TGTGCCAGCTCGTGGGGGGACCTCACATCTGATACGCAGTATTTT. Amino acids: CASSWGDLTSDTQYF.

This clonotype was recorded a few times. The chain combines TRBV6-2 or TRBV6-3 with TRBJ2-5; no definite D call. Trimming cost V 2 bases and J 1 base, with 14 bases left between them. Germline V gene lookup returns CDR1 MNHEY and CDR2 SVGEGT. This CDR3 has 16 amino acids. The CDR3 spells CASSYPRRIPQETQYF. As DNA, the CDR3 is TGTGCCAGCAGTTACCCCAGACGGATCCCCCAAGAGACCCAGTACTTC.

This clonotype has just a few counts. The chain is built from TRBV7-6 and TRBJ2-7; TRBD2 might be the D (5 bases). V was clipped by 4 bases and J by 1 base, with 11 bases between them. In germline, CDR1 is SGHVS, CDR2 FNYEAQ. There are 14 residues in the CDR3. CDR3 nucleotide sequence: TGTGCCAGCAGCTCGTTTGGGAGTTCCTACGAGCAGTACTTC. Amino acid sequence: CASSSFGSSYEQYF.

This clonotype was observed a few times. The gene calls are TRBV10-3 and TRBJ2-7; 8 bases are shared with TRBD2. J was trimmed by 3 bases and V by 0 bases; bases with no gene match: 4. CDR3 length: 15 amino acids. Germline CDR1 ENHRY, CDR2 SYGVKD. The CDR3 protein is CAISESGLAGYEQYF. Here the CDR3 DNA reads TGTGCCATCAGTGAGTCGGGGCTAGCGGGCTACGAGCAGTACTTC.

This clonotype showed up just a few times. The genes are TRBV11-3 and TRBJ2-5; 11 bases are shared with TRBD2. The trim removed 5 bases at V and 4 bases at J, leaving 9 bases unmatched. The CDR3 loop spans 16 amino acids. The germline CDR1 and CDR2 sequences are SGHNT and YENEEA. In nucleotides, the CDR3 is TGTGCCAGCAGCCCGGATAGCGGGGGGGCGGGAGAGACCCAGTACTTC. It encodes CASSPDSGGAGETQYF.

This clonotype was observed a handful of times. The chain has TRBV7-2 and TRBJ2-3; D uncertain. From germline, CDR1 is SGHTA and CDR2 FQGNSA. The length of the CDR3 is 14 residues. The V end was cut by 5 bases, the J end by 9 bases, with 18 bases between. The CDR3, as DNA: TGTGCCAGCAGCCCAGACCCACGGGTTGACACGCAGTATTTT. It translates to CASSPDPRVDTQYF. Using reference TRBV7-2 and TRBJ2-3 for the parts outside the CDR3, the full variable domain is GAGVSQSPSNKVTEKGKDVELRCDPISGHTALYWYRQSLGQGLEFLIYFQGNSAPDKSGLPSDRFSAERTGGSVSTLTIQRTQQEDSAVYLCASSPDPRVDTQYFGPGTRLTVL.

This sequence joins TRBV7-8 and TRBJ2-1, with a possible D match to TRBD1 (6 bases). The V gene lost 4 bases and the J gene lost 0 bases, with 10 bases spanning the gap. Germline V gene data show CDR1 as SGHVS and CDR2 as FQNEAQ. The CDR3 has 15 residues. CDR3 nucleotide sequence: TGTGCCAGCAGCTCCATCAGGGGCTCCTACAATGAGCAGTTCTTC. The encoded protein is CASSSIRGSYNEQFF.

This clonotype has more than one count but fewer than ten. The rearrangement uses TRBV24-1 and TRBJ2-7; the D gene is possibly TRBD1 (5 bases). Germline V lookup: CDR1 KGHDR, CDR2 SFDVKD. CDR3 length: 13 residues. V was trimmed by 9 bases and J by 7 bases, leaving 18 bases between them. The CDR3: CATGTGPNLEQYF. The CDR3 region has the DNA TGTGCCACCGGCACAGGACCGAATTTGGAGCAGTACTTC.

V gene TRBV7-8 combines with J gene TRBJ2-1; no reliable D call. The germline V and J ends were trimmed by 5 bases and 4 bases, with 9 bases remaining between them. Germline CDR1 reads SGHVS; CDR2 reads FQNEAQ. There are 13 residues in the CDR3. The CDR3, as DNA: TGTGCCAGCAGCCCGACGCCTTACAATGAGCAGTTCTTC. It translates to CASSPTPYNEQFF.

This clonotype was observed once. This rearrangement joins TRBV15 to TRBJ1-4; 7 nucleotides align to TRBD1. V gave up 4 bases and J gave up 10 bases; unmatched junction bases: 9. Germline values: CDR1 LNHNV, CDR2 YYDKDF (reference sequence). The CDR3 sequence is 14 residues long. CDR3 amino acids: CATSITRGGVKLFF. CDR3 coding DNA: TGTGCCACCAGCATTACCAGGGGGGGAGTAAAACTGTTTTTT.

This clonotype was seen a handful of times. The V gene is TRBV6-2 or TRBV6-3, the J gene TRBJ2-7; possibly TRBD2 for D (7 bases). This CDR3 is built from 13 residues. Germline V gives CDR1 MNHEY, CDR2 SVGEGT. The germline V and J ends were trimmed by 7 bases and 5 bases, with 15 bases remaining between them. CDR3 in DNA: TGTGCCAGCACCAGAGGGGGGGGGCACGAGCAGTACTTC. Its translation is CASTRGGGHEQYF.

The CDR3 is CASSQQVSGANVLTF. CDR3 in DNA: TGTGCCAGTAGTCAACAGGTCTCTGGGGCCAACGTCCTGACTTTC. The chain couples TRBV19 to TRBJ2-6; TRBD1 is a possible D gene (5 bases). The germline V gene encodes CDR1 LNHDA and CDR2 SQIVND (reference sequence). Trimming stripped 5 bases from V and 0 bases from J, with 8 bases between. The CDR3 is made up of 15 amino acids.

This clonotype appeared a few times. The V and J genes are TRBV7-6 and TRBJ2-2; D is perhaps TRBD2 (6 bases). This CDR3 region has 17 residues. V lost 5 bases and J 4 bases, leaving 20 bases between the germline ends. Germline lookup yields CDR1 SGHVS and CDR2 FNYEAQ. CDR3: CASSPNPPGLTTGELFF. The CDR3 coding sequence is TGTGCCAGCAGCCCTAACCCTCCGGGACTGACCACCGGGGAGCTGTTTTTT.

The CDR3 region has the DNA TGTGCCAGTAGTATTCAGGGGTTGGGACTAGCCGACAATGAGCAGTTCTTC. Encoded protein: CASSIQGLGLADNEQFF. This chain links TRBV19 with TRBJ2-1; TRBD2 matches 9 bases. J gave up 5 bases and V 3 bases, and 11 bases lay outside the gene matches. Germline-derived CDR1 and CDR2 are LNHDA and SQIVND (reference sequence). This CDR3 region has 17 residues.

The gene calls are TRBV20-1 and TRBJ2-7; 8 positions agree with TRBD2. Germline CDR1 is DFQATT and CDR2 is SNEGSKA (reference sequence). V lost 3 bases, J lost 4 bases, and 14 bases stayed unmatched. The CDR3 length is 16 residues. The CDR3 loop reads CSASMPYESGSYEQYF. DNA of the CDR3: TGCAGTGCTAGTATGCCTTATGAGAGCGGGAGTTACGAGCAGTACTTC.

This clonotype was counted only a few times. The chain recombines TRBV4-1 with TRBJ2-1; D gene unclear. This CDR3 region has 15 residues. The V gene's germline CDR1 is MGHRA and CDR2 YSYEKL. V lost 4 bases to trimming and J lost 6 bases, with 16 bases between them. CDR3 coding DNA: TGCGCCAGCAGCCGACTCCCAGCAATCGGCAATGAGCAGTTCTTC. Its translation: CASSRLPAIGNEQFF.

The gene calls are TRBV19 and TRBJ1-2, with a weak D call TRBD1 (5 bases). The CDR3 runs to 14 residues. Germline lookup yields CDR1 LNHDA and CDR2 SQIVND (reference sequence). V lost 3 bases to trimming and J lost 5 bases, with 13 bases between them. The CDR3 nucleotides are TGTGCCAGTAGTATCTTCGGACAAGATTATGGCTACACCTTC. It yields the protein CASSIFGQDYGYTF.

This clonotype was recorded a few times. The gene calls are TRBV7-2 and TRBJ2-7; perhaps TRBD2 as D (5 bases). Per germline, CDR1 SGHTA and CDR2 FQGNSA. Trimming removed 3 bases at V and 6 bases at J, with 15 bases between. This CDR3 spans 14 amino acids. The CDR3 bases are TGTGCCAGCAGCTTCGCTAGCATCCCCCCCGAGCAGTACTTC. Residues: CASSFASIPPEQYF. Supplemented by reference TRBV7-2 and TRBJ2-7, the full variable domain reads GAGVSQSPSNKVTEKGKDVELRCDPISGHTALYWYRQSLGQGLEFLIYFQGNSAPDKSGLPSDRFSAERTGGSVSTLTIQRTQQEDSAVYLCASSFASIPPEQYFGPGTRLTVT.

In this sample, this clonotype turned up a few times. This chain connects TRBV12-3 or TRBV12-4 to TRBJ2-3; 9 nucleotides match TRBD2. The CDR3 consists of 15 residues. The V segment lost 2 bases and the J segment 6 bases; nucleotides outside the gene matches: 6. In nucleotides, the CDR3 is TGTGCCAGCAGTTTATGGGGCGGGAGGGAGGATACGCAGTATTTT. Encoded protein: CASSLWGGREDTQYF.

This sequence joins TRBV19 and TRBJ1-2; a possible D gene is TRBD1 (5 bases). CDR3 length equals 14 residues. Trimming took 7 bases from V and 10 from J, leaving 22 bases between them. Germline values: CDR1 LNHDA, CDR2 SQIVND (reference sequence). The CDR3 DNA reads TGTGCCAGTACTCCAGAAACGACAGTGCTGATCTACACCTTC. Encoded protein: CASTPETTVLIYTF.

The chain combines TRBV6-5 with TRBJ2-1; maybe TRBD2 (6 bases). The V end was cut by 10 bases, the J end by 2 bases, with 24 bases between. Per the germline V gene, CDR1 is MNHEY and CDR2 is SVGAGI. CDR3 length equals 17 residues. CDR3 in amino acids: CATSLGGAEMPYNEQFF. The CDR3 DNA sequence: TGTGCCACCTCATTGGGGGGAGCGGAAATGCCCTACAATGAGCAGTTCTTC.

CDR3 bases: TGTGCCAGCAGTCGACGACTAGCGGGGGGGCAAAATGAGCAGTTCTTC. It codes for CASSRRLAGGQNEQFF. J is TRBJ2-1 and V is TRBV6-5; TRBD2 aligns across 14 bases. Germline loops: CDR1 MNHEY, CDR2 SVGAGI. The junction had 7 bases not matched to a gene; V was cut back by 5 bases and J by 7 bases. The CDR3 is 16 residues long.

This clonotype has more than one count but fewer than ten. The gene calls are TRBV7-8 and TRBJ2-7, with 7 bases identical to TRBD2. J was trimmed by 2 bases and V by 3 bases; bases with no gene match: 4. The germline V gene encodes CDR1 SGHVS and CDR2 FQNEAQ. The CDR3 has 14 amino acids. DNA of the CDR3: TGTGCCAGCAGCTTGGGGAGGGCCGCCTACGAGCAGTACTTC. Translated: CASSLGRAAYEQYF.

CDR3 bases: TGTGCCAGCAGCTTCTTCGCGGATGAGCAGTTCTTC. Protein sequence: CASSFFADEQFF. V is TRBV11-1 and J is TRBJ2-1; D not resolved. The CDR3 contains 12 residues. CDR1 is SGHAT, CDR2 FQDESV, per germline (reference sequence). Trimming pared 3 bases from V and 8 bases from J, leaving 8 bases between.

This clonotype was observed a handful of times. This rearrangement joins TRBV7-6 to TRBJ1-5, with D possibly TRBD1 on 5 matching bases. CDR1 SGHVS and CDR2 FNYEAQ come from the germline V gene. The CDR3 has 14 residues. Trimming removed 1 base from V and 9 bases from J, with 13 bases in between. CDR3 nucleotide sequence: TGTGCCAGCAGCTTAGAACAGGCCGGTTCGCCCCAGCATTTT. It specifies CASSLEQAGSPQHF.

The CDR3 bases are TGCAGTGCTAGCAAGGGACTCCAAGGCGGAGATACGCAGTATTTT. Translated: CSASKGLQGGDTQYF. V is TRBV20-1 and J is TRBJ2-3; tentative D call: TRBD2 (6 bases). Germline V lookup: CDR1 DFQATT, CDR2 SNEGSKA (reference sequence). The V and J ends lost 3 bases and 5 bases respectively, with 18 bases between them. CDR3 length: 15 residues.